This T cell receptor beta chain was found in a study of blood T cell repertoires in COVID-19. Study details: Samples came from the United States, Italy and Spain, spanning acute and convalescent COVID-19.

In the original analysis: Reference gene primer amplification yielded estimated nucleated cell counts. Using immunoSEQ multiplex PCR, the repertoire was profiled, and TCRdb retains in-frame clones only, with some absent. V, J and clone size reflect that table, while D and trimming were determined from the DNA. The top ten hold 3.5% to 4.5% of the sample, which has roughly 300,000 clones, 80% to 90% seen once. Everyone who took part was roughly 18 to 89 years old, and they came from about two dozen US areas. Categorization into cohorts depended on clinical history that participants reported. The sequencing input was PBMCs or T cells enriched from blood (not recorded which). The sequence was collected from a woman aged 40 to 49 with acute COVID-19.

DNA of the CDR3: TGTGCCAGCAGTTTTGCAGCGGGAGGGCCATATGAGCAGTTCTTC. Its translation is CASSFAAGGPYEQFF. The rearrangement joins TRBV27 to TRBJ2-1; 10 nucleotides match TRBD2. The CDR3 contains 15 residues. The germline gives CDR1 MNHEY, CDR2 SMNVEV (reference sequence). Germline trimming cut 3 bases from V and 8 bases from J; bases unmatched to any gene: 7.